This T cell receptor beta chain was documented in a study of cytomegalovirus exposure and HLA in healthy donors. Between the trimmed V and J ends, which lost 3 bases and 4 bases, there was a span of 7 bases. Germline values: CDR1 MDHEN, CDR2 SYDVKM. The CDR3 totals 14 residues. PCR amplification relied on 60 Vbeta primers (plus 13 Jbeta primers). Method: immunoSEQ multiplex PCR; TCRdb's copy keeps in-frame clones and lacks some. This table holds some 130,000 clones, 75% to 85% found once. The source of this sequence is a man younger than 40 in good health and CMV-seronegative. What was sequenced was PBMCs. V and J are TRBV28 and TRBJ2-6; no reliable D call. CDR3: CASSFGLGANVLTF. CDR3 nucleotide sequence: TGTGCCAGCAGTTTCGGGTTAGGGGCCAACGTCCTGACTTTC.